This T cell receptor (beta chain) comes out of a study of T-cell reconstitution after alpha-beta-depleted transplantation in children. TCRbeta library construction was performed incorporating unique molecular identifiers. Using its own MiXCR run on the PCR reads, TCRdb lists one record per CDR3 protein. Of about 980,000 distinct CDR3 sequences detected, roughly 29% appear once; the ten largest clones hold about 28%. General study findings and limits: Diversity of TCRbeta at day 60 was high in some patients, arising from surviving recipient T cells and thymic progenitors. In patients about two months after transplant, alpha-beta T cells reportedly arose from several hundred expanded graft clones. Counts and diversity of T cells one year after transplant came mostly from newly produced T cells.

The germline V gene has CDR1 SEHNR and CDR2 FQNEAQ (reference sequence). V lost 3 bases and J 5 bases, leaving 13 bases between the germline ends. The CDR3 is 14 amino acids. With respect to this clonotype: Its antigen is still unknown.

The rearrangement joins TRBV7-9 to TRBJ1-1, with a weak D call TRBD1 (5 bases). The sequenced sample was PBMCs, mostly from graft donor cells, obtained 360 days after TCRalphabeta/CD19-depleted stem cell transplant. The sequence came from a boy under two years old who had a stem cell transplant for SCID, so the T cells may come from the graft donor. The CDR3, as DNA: TGTGCCAGCAGCTTGTCCGCCGGGGGGACTGAAGCTTTCTTT. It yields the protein CASSLSAGGTEAFF.